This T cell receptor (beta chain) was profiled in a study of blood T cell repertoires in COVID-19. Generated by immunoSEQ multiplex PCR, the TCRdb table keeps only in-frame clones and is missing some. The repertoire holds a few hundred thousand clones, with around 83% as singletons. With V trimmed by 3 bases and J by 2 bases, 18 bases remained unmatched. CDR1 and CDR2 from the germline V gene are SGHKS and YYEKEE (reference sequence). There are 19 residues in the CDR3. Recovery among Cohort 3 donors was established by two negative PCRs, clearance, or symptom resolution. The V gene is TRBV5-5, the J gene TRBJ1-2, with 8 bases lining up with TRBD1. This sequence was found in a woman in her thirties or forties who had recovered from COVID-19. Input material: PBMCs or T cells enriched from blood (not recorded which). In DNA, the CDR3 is TGTGCCAGCAGCTCAACTACCGGGACAGGCGCGGGAAGGAACTATGGCTACACCTTC. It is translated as CASSSTTGTGAGRNYGYTF.